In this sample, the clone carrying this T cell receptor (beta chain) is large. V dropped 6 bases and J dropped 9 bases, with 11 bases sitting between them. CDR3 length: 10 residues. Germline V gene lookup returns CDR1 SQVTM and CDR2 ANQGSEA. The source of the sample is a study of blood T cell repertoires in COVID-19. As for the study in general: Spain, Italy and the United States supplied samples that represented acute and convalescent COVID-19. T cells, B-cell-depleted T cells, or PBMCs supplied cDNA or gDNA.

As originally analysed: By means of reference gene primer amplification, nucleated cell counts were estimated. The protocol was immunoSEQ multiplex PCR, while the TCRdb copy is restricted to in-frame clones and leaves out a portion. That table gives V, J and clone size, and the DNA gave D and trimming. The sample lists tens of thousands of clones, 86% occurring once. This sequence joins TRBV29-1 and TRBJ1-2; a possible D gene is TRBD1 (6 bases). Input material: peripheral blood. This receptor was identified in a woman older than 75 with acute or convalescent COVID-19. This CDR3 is CSVRDNSYTF. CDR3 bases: TGCAGCGTCCGGGACAATAGCTACACCTTC.